This TCR beta chain was captured in a study of T cells after yellow fever vaccination. Study in general: The fractions with low cell numbers were processed using SMART-Seq v4 Ultra Low Input. Findings and limits, study-wide: Overlap between CD4 and CD8 compartments was detected for a small share of clonotypes. The study found a weaker secondary response that peaked faster, day 5 versus 15.

UMIs and a universal primer site were added when TCR cDNA was made by 5'RACE template switching. In TCRdb, the 5' RACE reads were re-called with MiXCR into one record per CDR3 protein. The data contain a few hundred thousand distinct CDR3 sequences, over 4% of them singletons. This clonotype has a handful of counts. As yet, its antigen is unknown. Trimming took 5 bases from V and 8 from J; bases not matched to a gene: 11. Germline CDR1 is SGHAT and CDR2 is FQNNGV. This CDR3 spans 15 amino acids. The sequences come from PBMCs, collected 5 days after the yellow fever booster vaccination. The V and J genes are TRBV11-2 and TRBJ2-3, with 9 bases fitting TRBD1. This receptor was obtained from a man younger than 30 who received the YFV17D yellow fever vaccine. The DNA for the CDR3 is TGTGCCAGCAGCGGGTGGACAGGGGAAGAAGGTACGCAGTATTTT. Encoded protein: CASSGWTGEEGTQYF.